This T cell receptor (beta chain) was observed in a study of graft-versus-host responses after intestinal transplantation. The trim removed 2 bases at V and 6 bases at J, leaving 13 bases unmatched. There are 17 residues in the CDR3. Germline V CDR1 and CDR2: MNHNS, SASEGT. TCRdb's copy holds only in-frame clones and misses some; the assay was immunoSEQ multiplex PCR. This sample carries roughly 45,000 clones, around 96% of them seen once, and the ten largest clones take roughly 1.6%. The J gene is TRBJ2-3, the V gene TRBV6-1, with 8 bases aligning to TRBD2. The material sequenced was PBMCs, taken approximately 360 days after intestinal transplant. The clonotype comes from a human patient who received an intestinal transplant, so some T cells may come from the graft donor. In DNA form, the CDR3 reads TGTGCCAGCAGTGAATTCTTCCGGGGGGGCCGGGCTGATACGCAGTATTTT. Amino acid sequence: CASSEFFRGGRADTQYF.